These T cell receptor beta chains were read from a single sample in a study of T-cell memory formation after mild COVID-19. TCRdb reprocessed the 5' RACE reads with MiXCR, giving one entry per CDR3 protein. Of 110,000 or so distinct CDR3 sequences listed, 15% to 20% were seen once; the top ten hold about 6%. The sequenced sample consisted of PBMCs or a T cell subset sorted from them (not recorded which). Every receptor here comes from a man younger than 30 who had mild COVID-19 (a few samples of this study predate the infection). Cell type and time point are not known. The CDR3 runs from the conserved cysteine through the conserved F or W. A D gene is named only where the DNA matches it firmly. The size field is filled for only some rows; it gives once, few, many or a size class.

TRBJ2-3 TRBV5-1 . few TGCGCCAGCAGCGCTACCCCTGGGGCAGATACGCAGTATTTT CASSATPGADTQYF
TRBJ2-4 TRBV27 . few TGTGCCAGCAGTTTGCGGGCTTGGGACATTCAGTACTTC CASSLRAWDIQYF
TRBJ1-1 TRBV12-2 . . TGTGCAAGTCGCTTGGGACAGCCCTTGAACACTGAAGCTTTCTTT CASRLGQPLNTEAFF
TRBJ2-3 TRBV4-3 TRBD1 few TGCGCCAGCAGCCCCGCGGGACAGGGCACAGATACGCAGTATTTT CASSPAGQGTDTQYF
TRBJ1-3 TRBV20-1 TRBD1 many TGCAGTGCAGGACAGGCATCTGGAAACACCATATATTTT CSAGQASGNTIYF
TRBJ2-4 TRBV20-1 TRBD1 . TGCAGTGCTGACAGGGGTCGAGCCAAAAACATTCAGTACTTC CSADRGRAKNIQYF
TRBJ2-7 TRBV20-1 . . TGCAGTGCTAGATCCCACGCGAACGAGCAGTACTTC CSARSHANEQYF
TRBJ2-5 TRBV12-3/TRBV12-4 . many TGTGCCAGCAGTTTCTCAGGGGAAGAGACCCAGTACTTC CASSFSGEETQYF
TRBJ1-3 TRBV4-1 . . TGCGCCAGCAGCCCGAGGAGCTCTGGAAACACCATATATTTT CASSPRSSGNTIYF
TRBJ2-4 TRBV7-9 . once TGTGCCAGCAGCTTAATAGGACAAAACATTCAGTACTTC CASSLIGQNIQYF
TRBJ2-7 TRBV7-2 TRBD2 . TGTGCCAGCAGCCTGGGACTATTCTACGAGCAGTACTTC CASSLGLFYEQYF
TRBJ2-5 TRBV5-1 TRBD2 few TGCGCCAGCAGCTTGGCCGTGAGCGGGGCCCAAGAGACCCAGTACTTC CASSLAVSGAQETQYF
TRBJ2-1 TRBV7-8 . . TGTGCCAGCAGCTTAGAGCGGCGGACGTACCCCTACAATGAGCAGTTCTTC CASSLERRTYPYNEQFF
TRBJ1-4 TRBV4-1 TRBD1 . TGCGCCAGCAGCCAATTGCGGGAGGGGGCAAAGCTTGAAAAACTGTTTTTT CASSQLREGAKLEKLFF
TRBJ1-6 TRBV20-1 . . TGCAGTGCTACCGGAAGTGGGGGGGATTCACCCCTCCACTTT CSATGSGGDSPLHF
TRBJ1-2 TRBV5-1 . once TGCGCCAGCAGCTTACAGGGCTCGAGGGCCTATGGCTACACCTTC CASSLQGSRAYGYTF
TRBJ2-3 TRBV9 . . TGTGCCAGCAGCGTAGCACCGGGCACCGGTAGCACAGATACGCAGTATTTT CASSVAPGTGSTDTQYF
TRBJ2-3 TRBV20-1 . . TGCAGTGCTAGGTCCAGCGCGGCCGGGTCAGATACGCAGTATTTT CSARSSAAGSDTQYF
TRBJ2-4 TRBV5-1 . . TGCGCCAGCAGCTTGGGTGAGGGGGGACAGTACTTC CASSLGEGGQYF
TRBJ2-7 TRBV9 . many TGTGCCAGCAGCTACTCCCCCTCCCCCGGGGAGCAGTACTTC CASSYSPSPGEQYF
TRBJ2-3 TRBV9 . few TGTGCCAGCAGCGTAGTGGGGGCAGATACGCAGTATTTT CASSVVGADTQYF
TRBJ1-6 TRBV20-1 . few TGCAGTGCTAGTAAGGGTGTGCCCCTCCACTTT CSASKGVPLHF
TRBJ2-7 TRBV19 TRBD2 few TGTGCCAGTAGGCGCGCTGCTAGCGGGGGACCCTACGAGCAGTACTTC CASRRAASGGPYEQYF
TRBJ2-1 TRBV5-1 TRBD2 many TGCGCCAGCAGCCCCGGGGGGGACAATGAGCAGTTCTTC CASSPGGDNEQFF
TRBJ1-5 TRBV24-1 . few TGTGCCACCAGTGATATGAATCAGCCCCAGCATTTT CATSDMNQPQHF
TRBJ2-3 TRBV6-6 . . TGTGCCAGCAGTTATAGCGTCACAGATACGCAGTATTTT CASSYSVTDTQYF